The clone carrying this T cell receptor beta chain appeared a single time. A junction end diverges from the germline sequence, so it may reflect a read error. Sequenced by immunoSEQ multiplex PCR; TCRdb stores in-frame clones only, minus some. Among 80,000 to 85,000 clones, approximately 90% were seen once, and the ten largest hold about 0.38%. Germline CDR1 and CDR2: MDHEN and SYDVKM. This CDR3 has 11 amino acids. These data are taken from a study of technical replicates of blood from a few donors. The chain employs TRBV28 and TRBJ2-7; TRBD1 matches at 7 bases. Sequenced material: T cells isolated from PBMCs. The clonotype was recovered from a human donor in good health. The CDR3 DNA follows: TGTGCCAGCAGTTCCACTACAGGGGACCACTTC. This codes for CASSSTTGDHF.